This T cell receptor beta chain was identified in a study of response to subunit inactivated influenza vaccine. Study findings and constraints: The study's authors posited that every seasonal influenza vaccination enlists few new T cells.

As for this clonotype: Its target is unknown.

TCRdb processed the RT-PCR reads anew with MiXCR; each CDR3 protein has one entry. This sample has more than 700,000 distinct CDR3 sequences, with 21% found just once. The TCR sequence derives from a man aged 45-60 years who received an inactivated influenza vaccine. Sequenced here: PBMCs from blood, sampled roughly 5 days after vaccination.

In nucleotides, the CDR3 is TGTGCCAGCAGCTTAGGGGATTATTTAGTGGGACTAGCGGGGTTCCCAGATACGCAGTATTTT. The encoded protein is CASSLGDYLVGLAGFPDTQYF. The V and J genes are TRBV11-2 and TRBJ2-3, with 13 bases identical to TRBD2. CDR3 length: 21 residues. With V trimmed by 1 base and J by 4 bases, 17 bases remained unmatched. Looked up from germline, CDR1 is SGHAT and CDR2 is FQNNGV.